A single sample is the source of the 15 T cell receptor beta chains below, sequenced in a study of cytomegalovirus exposure and HLA in healthy donors. The PCR used 60 Vbeta and 13 Jbeta primers. Assay used: immunoSEQ multiplex PCR; TCRdb lists only in-frame clones, some missing. The sample includes around 39,000 clones, over 55% of them seen just once. The sample was PBMCs. These receptor sequences come from a human donor in good health.

The rearrangement links TRBV9 to TRBJ1-2; D unclear. This CDR3 spans 14 amino acids. Trimming cost V 1 base and J 0 bases, with 7 bases left between them. CDR1 SGDLS and CDR2 YYNGEE come from the germline V gene. The chain's CDR3 is CASSVSRANYGYTF. The CDR3 nucleotides read TGTGCCAGCAGCGTAAGCCGGGCTAACTATGGCTACACCTTC.

This rearrangement joins TRBV6-1 to TRBJ2-3; 11 bases match TRBD2. The CDR3 sequence is 14 residues long. Germline CDR1 reads MNHNS; CDR2 reads SASEGT. Losses at the gene ends were 6 bases for V and 4 bases for J; bases not matched to a gene: 3. The CDR3, as DNA: TGTGCCAGCAGCGGGACTAGCGGCGCAGATACGCAGTATTTT. This gives the protein CASSGTSGADTQYF.

This rearrangement joins TRBV7-9 to TRBJ1-2; tentatively, D is TRBD1 (6 bases). Germline lookup yields CDR1 SEHNR and CDR2 FQNEAQ (reference sequence). The CDR3 loop spans 16 amino acids. The ends were cut back, 3 bases at V and 3 bases at J, with 17 bases in the middle. The CDR3 coding sequence is TGTGCCAGCAGCTTTTATGACAGGCGGGCTGACTATGGCTACACCTTC. It codes for CASSFYDRRADYGYTF.

V is TRBV6-1 and J is TRBJ1-2; weak D call: TRBD1 (5 bases). Trimming took off 6 bases at V and 0 bases at J, with 11 bases between the two ends. Germline CDR1 is MNHNS and CDR2 is SASEGT. This CDR3 contains 14 residues. The CDR3 bases are TGTGCCAGCAGCCGACAGCCAACTAACTATGGCTACACCTTC. The encoded protein is CASSRQPTNYGYTF.

This clone has only one observation. CDR3: CASSSDLSSYEQYF. The CDR3 coding sequence is TGTGCCAGCAGCTCCGACTTGAGCTCCTACGAGCAGTACTTC. The rearrangement links TRBV11-2 to TRBJ2-7; no clear D gene. The CDR3 totals 14 residues. Germline CDR1 SGHAT, CDR2 FQNNGV. The V and J ends lost 4 bases and 0 bases respectively, with 10 bases between them.

The chain couples TRBV30 to TRBJ2-5; 9 bases fit TRBD1. The J call may be wrong; the DNA end is better matched by TRBJ2-7. CDR3 length: 13 residues. CDR1 is GTSNPN and CDR2 is SVGIG in the germline V gene (reference sequence). CDR3 residues: CAWSPDRGYEQYF. CDR3 nucleotides: TGTGCCTGGAGTCCGGACAGGGGCTACGAGCAGTACTTC.

V and J are TRBV7-2 and TRBJ1-6; possibly TRBD1 for D (6 bases). The germline CDR1 and CDR2 sequences are SGHTA and FQGNSA. The V and J ends lost 5 bases and 7 bases respectively, with 12 bases between them. The CDR3 is made up of 14 amino acids. CDR3 loop: CASSLQGGNSPLHF. The CDR3, as DNA: TGTGCCAGCAGCCTACAGGGTGGCAATTCACCCCTCCACTTT.

This clone has just a few counts. This sequence joins TRBV25-1 and TRBJ1-2; D unresolved. The CDR3 spans 13 residues. V shed 5 bases and J shed 6 bases, with 13 bases lying between them. The germline V gene encodes CDR1 MGHDK and CDR2 SYGVNS. The CDR3 coding sequence is TGTGCCAGCAGTAAAACCGCGGAACATGGCTACACCTTC. It encodes CASSKTAEHGYTF.

The chain couples TRBV5-1 to TRBJ2-5; D is perhaps TRBD1 (5 bases). CDR1 SGHRS and CDR2 YFSETQ come from the germline V gene. CDR3 length: 13 residues. V shed 1 base and J shed 5 bases, with 9 bases lying between them. Written as DNA, the CDR3 is TGCGCCAGCAGCTTGTCAGGGATGGAGACCCAGTACTTC. Residues: CASSLSGMETQYF.

The V call is TRBV9, the J call TRBJ2-1; D gene ambiguous. Per the germline V gene, CDR1 is SGDLS and CDR2 is YYNGEE. V was trimmed by 0 bases and J by 7 bases, leaving 8 bases between them. The CDR3 covers 13 residues. CDR3 region: CASSVAELNEQFF. DNA for the CDR3: TGTGCCAGCAGCGTAGCCGAGTTGAATGAGCAGTTCTTC.

The V call is TRBV7-6, the J call TRBJ2-1; 10 bases match TRBD1. The CDR3 has 15 residues. V lost 1 base to trimming and J lost 7 bases; unmatched junction nucleotides: 4. Germline V gene data show CDR1 as SGHVS and CDR2 as FNYEAQ. This CDR3 reads CASSLVRGQGNEQFF. As DNA, the CDR3 is TGTGCCAGCAGCTTAGTAAGGGGACAGGGGAATGAGCAGTTCTTC.

This clone has more than one count but fewer than ten. V and J are TRBV6-5 and TRBJ2-3, with D possibly TRBD2 on 6 matching bases. CDR3 size: 13 residues. The V and J ends lost 4 bases and 7 bases respectively, with 12 bases between them. Germline loops: CDR1 MNHEY, CDR2 SVGAGI. The CDR3 sequence: CASSSSVIHTQYF. The CDR3 DNA reads as TGTGCCAGCAGTTCTAGCGTCATACATACGCAGTATTTT.

The chain recombines TRBV30 with TRBJ2-4, with D possibly matching TRBD2 (7 bases). Germline values: CDR1 GTSNPN, CDR2 SVGIG (reference sequence). The CDR3 consists of 17 residues. V gave up 0 bases and J gave up 4 bases, with 19 bases separating them. CDR3 residues: CAWSVQGSGGLKNIQYF. As DNA, the CDR3 is TGTGCCTGGAGTGTACAGGGTTCGGGGGGATTAAAAAACATTCAGTACTTC. Based on the CDR3 plus reference TRBV30 and TRBJ2-4, the full variable domain is SQTIHQWPATLVQPVGSPLSLECTVEGTSNPNLYWYRQAAGRGLQLLFYSVGIGQISSEVPQNLSASRPQDRQFILSSKKLLLSDSGFYLCAWSVQGSGGLKNIQYFGAGTRLSVL.

V usage is TRBV4-2 and J usage is TRBJ1-6; TRBD1 matches 7 bases. Germline V gives CDR1 LGHNA, CDR2 YNFKEQ. V lost 4 bases to trimming and J lost 5 bases; unmatched junction nucleotides: 5. The CDR3 runs 15 residues. CDR3 loop: CASSLSGQNNSPLHF. In nucleotides, the CDR3 is TGTGCCAGCAGCCTATCGGGACAGAATAATTCACCCCTCCACTTT.

V is TRBV18 and J is TRBJ2-1; 9 nucleotides align to TRBD2. This CDR3 spans 17 amino acids. Losses at the gene ends were 1 base for V and 5 bases for J; bases not matched to a gene: 9. Germline V gives CDR1 KGHSH, CDR2 LQKENI. CDR3 sequence: CASSPLTSGTMNNEQFF. CDR3 sequence (DNA): TGTGCCAGCTCACCACTGACTAGCGGAACAATGAACAATGAGCAGTTCTTC.